This TCR beta chain was sequenced in a study of human CD8 memory T cell subsets. Study observations and caveats: High, similar diversity marked stem-like memory and precursor exhausted T cells but not effector memory cells.

Production of TCR beta libraries used UMI-labeled 5' RACE as the method. TCRdb derives one entry per CDR3 protein from the 5' RACE reads, leaving out DNA. Its clone listing holds 6,000 to 8,500 distinct CDR3 sequences. The CDR3 sequence is 13 residues long. Germline loops: CDR1 KGHDR, CDR2 SFDVKD. A remark on this clonotype: What it binds is not known.

CD8+ T cells were isolated by negative magnetic selection. This TCR derives from a human donor in good health. J is TRBJ2-2 and V is TRBV24-1. Input material: CD8+ T cells from PBMCs. This CDR3 is CATKEPNTGELFF.